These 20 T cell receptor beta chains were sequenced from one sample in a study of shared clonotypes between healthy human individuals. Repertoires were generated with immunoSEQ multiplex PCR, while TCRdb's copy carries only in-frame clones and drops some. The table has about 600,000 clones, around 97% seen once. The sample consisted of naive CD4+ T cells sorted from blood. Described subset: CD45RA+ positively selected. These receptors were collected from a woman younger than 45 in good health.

The CDR3: CASRNQGALEQYF. The CDR3 nucleotides are TGTGCCAGCAGGAACCAGGGGGCCCTCGAGCAGTACTTC. V is TRBV6-1 and J is TRBJ2-7; TRBD1 matches at 8 bases. V gave up 6 bases and J gave up 6 bases; unmatched junction bases: 7. This CDR3 has 13 amino acids. CDR1 is MNHNS and CDR2 is SASEGT in the germline V gene.

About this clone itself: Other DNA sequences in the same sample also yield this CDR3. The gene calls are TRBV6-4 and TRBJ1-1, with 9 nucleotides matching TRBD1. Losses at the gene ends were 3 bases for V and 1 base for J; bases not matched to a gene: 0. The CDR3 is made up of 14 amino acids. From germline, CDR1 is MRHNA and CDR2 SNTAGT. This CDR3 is CASSEQGANTEAFF. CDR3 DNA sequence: TGTGCCAGCAGTGAACAGGGGGCGAACACTGAAGCTTTCTTT.

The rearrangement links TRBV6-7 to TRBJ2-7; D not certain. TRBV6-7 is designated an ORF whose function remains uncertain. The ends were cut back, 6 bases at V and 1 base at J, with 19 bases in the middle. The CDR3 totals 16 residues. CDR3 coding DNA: TGTGCCAGCAGGCCCCCTCTGTTTGAGCCATCCTACGAGCAGTACTTC. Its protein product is CASRPPLFEPSYEQYF.

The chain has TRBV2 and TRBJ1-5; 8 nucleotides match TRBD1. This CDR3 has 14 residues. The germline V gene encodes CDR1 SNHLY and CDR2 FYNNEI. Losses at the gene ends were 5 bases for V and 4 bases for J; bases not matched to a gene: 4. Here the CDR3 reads CASSTDRGNQPQHF. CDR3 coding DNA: TGTGCCAGCAGTACAGACAGGGGTAATCAGCCCCAGCATTTT. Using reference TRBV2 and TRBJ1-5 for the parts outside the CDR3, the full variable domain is EPEVTQTPSHQVTQMGQEVILRCVPISNHLYFYWYRQILGQKVEFLVSFYNNEISEKSEIFDDQFSVERPDGSNFTLKIRSTKLEDSAMYFCASSTDRGNQPQHFGDGTRLSIL.

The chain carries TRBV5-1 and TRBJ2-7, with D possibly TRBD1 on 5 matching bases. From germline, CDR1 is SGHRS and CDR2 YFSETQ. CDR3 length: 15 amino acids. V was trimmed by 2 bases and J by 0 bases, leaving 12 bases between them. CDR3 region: CASSFQTAYSYEQYF. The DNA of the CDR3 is TGCGCCAGCAGCTTCCAGACAGCTTACTCCTACGAGCAGTACTTC.

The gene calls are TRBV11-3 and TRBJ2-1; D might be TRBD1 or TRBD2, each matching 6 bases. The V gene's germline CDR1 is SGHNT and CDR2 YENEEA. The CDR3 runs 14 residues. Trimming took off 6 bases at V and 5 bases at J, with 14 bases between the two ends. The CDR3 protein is CASSPQGLNNEQFF. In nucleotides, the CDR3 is TGTGCCAGCAGTCCACAGGGACTGAACAATGAGCAGTTCTTC.

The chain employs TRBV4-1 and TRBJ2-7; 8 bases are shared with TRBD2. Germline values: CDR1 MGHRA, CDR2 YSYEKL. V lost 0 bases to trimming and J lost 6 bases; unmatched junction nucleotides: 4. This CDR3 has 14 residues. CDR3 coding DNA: TGCGCCAGCAGCCAAGATTGGGCGGGAGGCGAGCAGTACTTC. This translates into CASSQDWAGGEQYF.

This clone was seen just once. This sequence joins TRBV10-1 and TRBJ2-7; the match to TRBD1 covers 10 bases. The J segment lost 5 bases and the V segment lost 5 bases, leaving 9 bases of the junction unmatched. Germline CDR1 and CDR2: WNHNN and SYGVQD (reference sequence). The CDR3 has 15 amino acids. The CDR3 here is CASSHSGTGVNEQYF. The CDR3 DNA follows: TGCGCCAGCAGTCATTCCGGGACAGGGGTTAACGAGCAGTACTTC.

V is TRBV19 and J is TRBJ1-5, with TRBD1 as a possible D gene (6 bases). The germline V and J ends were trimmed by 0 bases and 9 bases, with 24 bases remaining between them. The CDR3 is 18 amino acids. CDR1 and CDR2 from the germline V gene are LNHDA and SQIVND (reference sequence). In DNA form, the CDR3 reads TGTGCCAGTAGTATAGATCGGGGGGGCCGGTTTACTGTTCGGCCCCAGCATTTT. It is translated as CASSIDRGGRFTVRPQHF.

This chain's CDR3 is CASRDTSGSSYEQYF. In DNA form, the CDR3 reads TGTGCCAGCAGAGACACTAGCGGGAGCTCCTACGAGCAGTACTTC. V is TRBV4-2 and J is TRBJ2-7; 11 bases are a match to TRBD2. V lost 6 bases and J lost 0; bases outside the gene matches: 4. Germline CDR1 reads LGHNA; CDR2 reads YNFKEQ. CDR3 length equals 15 residues.

Here the CDR3 DNA reads TGCGCCAGCAGCTTGGCCCCCCAGGGGAGCGAAAAACTGTTTTTT. As protein: CASSLAPQGSEKLFF. The J gene is TRBJ1-4, the V gene TRBV5-1, with a tentative D call TRBD1 (6 bases). Germline values: CDR1 SGHRS, CDR2 YFSETQ. The CDR3 has 15 amino acids. V was pared by 0 bases and J by 8 bases, with 14 bases between.

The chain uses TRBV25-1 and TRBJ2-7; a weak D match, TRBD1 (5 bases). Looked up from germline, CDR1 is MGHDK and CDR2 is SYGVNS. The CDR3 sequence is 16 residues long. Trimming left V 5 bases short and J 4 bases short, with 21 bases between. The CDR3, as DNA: TGTGCCAGCAGTACTGGGGCAGGTAGTAGAAGGTACGAGCAGTACTTC. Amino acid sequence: CASSTGAGSRRYEQYF.

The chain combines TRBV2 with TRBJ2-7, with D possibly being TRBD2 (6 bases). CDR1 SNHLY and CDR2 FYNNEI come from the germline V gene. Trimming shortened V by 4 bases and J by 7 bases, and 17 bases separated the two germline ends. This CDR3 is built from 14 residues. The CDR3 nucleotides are TGTGCCAGCAGTGCGGGTTCGGGAGTTCGAGAGCAGTACTTC. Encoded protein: CASSAGSGVREQYF.

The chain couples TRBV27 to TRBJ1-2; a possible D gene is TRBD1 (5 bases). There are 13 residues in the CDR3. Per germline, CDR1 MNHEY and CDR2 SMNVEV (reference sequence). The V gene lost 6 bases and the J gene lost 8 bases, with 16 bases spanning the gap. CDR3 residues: CASSLREGRGYTF. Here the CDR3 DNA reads TGTGCCAGCAGCCTCAGGGAAGGCCGGGGCTACACCTTC.

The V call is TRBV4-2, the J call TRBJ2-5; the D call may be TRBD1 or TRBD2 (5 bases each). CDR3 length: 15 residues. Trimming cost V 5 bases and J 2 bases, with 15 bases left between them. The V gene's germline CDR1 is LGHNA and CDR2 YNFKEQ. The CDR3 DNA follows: TGTGCCAGCAGCTTTGTCGGGACCGAGCAAGAGACCCAGTACTTC. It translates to CASSFVGTEQETQYF.

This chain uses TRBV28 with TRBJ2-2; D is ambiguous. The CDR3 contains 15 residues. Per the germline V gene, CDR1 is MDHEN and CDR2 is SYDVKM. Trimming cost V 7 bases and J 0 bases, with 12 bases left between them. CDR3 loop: CASKPSPPNTGELFF. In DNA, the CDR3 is TGTGCCAGCAAGCCGAGCCCCCCGAACACCGGGGAGCTGTTTTTT.

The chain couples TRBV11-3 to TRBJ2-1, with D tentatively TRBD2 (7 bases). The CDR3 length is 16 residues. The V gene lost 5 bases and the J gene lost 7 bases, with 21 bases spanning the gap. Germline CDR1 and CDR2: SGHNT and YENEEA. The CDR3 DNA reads TGTGCCAGCAGCACTGGGGGGGCTACGATGAGGAATGAGCAGTTCTTC. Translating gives CASSTGGATMRNEQFF.

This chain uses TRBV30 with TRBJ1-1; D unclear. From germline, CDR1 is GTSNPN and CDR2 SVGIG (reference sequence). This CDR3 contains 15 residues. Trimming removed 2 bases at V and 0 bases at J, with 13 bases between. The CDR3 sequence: CAWSLFTGLNTEAFF. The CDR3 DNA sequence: TGTGCCTGGAGTCTGTTTACCGGGCTGAACACTGAAGCTTTCTTT.

CDR3 sequence: CAWSSDRSTEAFF. The CDR3 DNA reads TGTGCCTGGAGTTCGGACAGGAGCACTGAAGCTTTCTTT. The J gene is TRBJ1-1, the V gene TRBV30; 7 bases are a match to TRBD1. Trimming took 2 bases from V and 4 from J; bases not matched to a gene: 4. The length of the CDR3 is 13 residues. The germline gives CDR1 GTSNPN, CDR2 SVGIG (reference sequence).

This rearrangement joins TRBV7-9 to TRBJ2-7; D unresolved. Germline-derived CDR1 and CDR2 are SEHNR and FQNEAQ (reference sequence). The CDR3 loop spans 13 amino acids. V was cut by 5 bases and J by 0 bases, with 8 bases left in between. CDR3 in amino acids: CASSLDISYEQYF. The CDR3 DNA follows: TGTGCCAGCAGCCTTGACATCTCCTACGAGCAGTACTTC.